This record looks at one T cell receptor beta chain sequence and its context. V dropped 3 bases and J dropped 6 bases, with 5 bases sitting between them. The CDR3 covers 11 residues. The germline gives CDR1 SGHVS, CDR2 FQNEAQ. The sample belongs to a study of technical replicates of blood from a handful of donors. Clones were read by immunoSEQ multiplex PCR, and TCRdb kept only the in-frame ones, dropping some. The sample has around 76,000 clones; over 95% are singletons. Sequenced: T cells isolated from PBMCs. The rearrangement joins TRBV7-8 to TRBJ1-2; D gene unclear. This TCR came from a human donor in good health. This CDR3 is CASSLADGYTF. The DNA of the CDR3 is TGTGCCAGCAGCTTGGCAGATGGCTACACCTTC.